Below, 23 T cell receptor beta chains from the same sample are listed, as sequenced in a study of blood T cell repertoires in COVID-19. The assay was immunoSEQ multiplex PCR, and TCRdb's table has in-frame clones only and misses some. Among roughly 200,000 clones listed, around 75% were seen once. What was sequenced was peripheral blood. These TCRs come from a woman in her forties with COVID-19, enrolled during active disease.

V gene TRBV25-1 combines with J gene TRBJ2-3, with D tentatively TRBD1 (6 bases). Trimming stripped 3 bases from V and 0 bases from J, with 10 bases between. The germline CDR1 and CDR2 sequences are MGHDK and SYGVNS. The CDR3 has 15 amino acids. The CDR3 DNA sequence: TGTGCCAGCAGTGACATGGACAGAAGCACAGATACGCAGTATTTT. It encodes CASSDMDRSTDTQYF.

The genes are TRBV5-1 and TRBJ2-3, with 9 bases lining up with TRBD2. The CDR3 is made up of 16 amino acids. The V gene end was trimmed by 2 bases and the J gene end by 0 bases; junction bases not matched to a gene: 4. CDR1 and CDR2 (germline): SGHRS, YFSETQ. The CDR3 DNA is TGCGCCAGCAGCTTCGAGCGGGGGGCGAGCACAGATACGCAGTATTTT. Translated, it gives CASSFERGASTDTQYF. Complete variable domain (other parts from reference TRBV5-1 and TRBJ2-3): KAGVTQTPRYLIKTRGQQVTLSCSPISGHRSVSWYQQTPGQGLQFLFEYFSETQRNKGNFPGRFSGRQFSNSRSEMNVSTLELGDSALYLCASSFERGASTDTQYFGPGTRLTVL.

The chain carries TRBV5-4 and TRBJ1-1; D remains unclear. Germline V lookup: CDR1 SGHNT, CDR2 YYREEE (reference sequence). This CDR3 comprises 13 residues. V was shortened by 4 bases and J by 5 bases, with 12 bases between the two germline ends. As DNA, the CDR3 is TGTGCCAGCAGCCCATATCCGGGAACTGAAGCTTTCTTT. Its protein product is CASSPYPGTEAFF.

The rearrangement uses TRBV19 and TRBJ1-2; D may be TRBD1 (6 bases). Germline assignment: CDR1 LNHDA and CDR2 SQIVND (reference sequence). The CDR3 spans 13 residues. V was trimmed by 3 bases and J by 8 bases, leaving 13 bases between them. CDR3 sequence (DNA): TGTGCCAGTAGTATGCCTGAAACAGGGGGCTACACCTTC. Protein product: CASSMPETGGYTF.

The chain joins TRBV7-2 to TRBJ2-2, with D perhaps TRBD2 (7 bases). CDR3 length: 16 amino acids. CDR1 and CDR2 (germline): SGHTA, FQGNSA. Trimming took off 1 base at V and 3 bases at J, with 12 bases between the two ends. In nucleotides, the CDR3 is TGTGCCAGCAGCTTAGTGCGGGGGACACACACCGGGGAGCTGTTTTTT. This codes for CASSLVRGTHTGELFF. Filled out from reference TRBV7-2 and TRBJ2-2, the complete variable domain reads GAGVSQSPSNKVTEKGKDVELRCDPISGHTALYWYRQSLGQGLEFLIYFQGNSAPDKSGLPSDRFSAERTGGSVSTLTIQRTQQEDSAVYLCASSLVRGTHTGELFFGEGSRLTVL.

The V gene is TRBV7-9, the J gene TRBJ2-7; 10 bases are shared with TRBD2. With 2 bases clipped from V and 6 bases from J, the junction kept 7 bases outside the gene matches. The CDR3 has 15 residues. The germline V gene encodes CDR1 SEHNR and CDR2 FQNEAQ (reference sequence). The CDR3 DNA is TGTGCCAGCAGCTTAAGTACTAGCGGGATCCGCGAGCAGTACTTC. Its translation: CASSLSTSGIREQYF.

The chain carries TRBV6-5 and TRBJ1-1; tentatively, D is TRBD1 (6 bases). Trimming removed 10 bases from V and 9 bases from J, with 15 bases in between. Germline loops: CDR1 MNHEY, CDR2 SVGAGI. CDR3 length: 11 residues. CDR3 coding DNA: TGTGCCATCACTTCTGGACAGAAAGCTTTCTTT. This gives the protein CAITSGQKAFF.

The genes are TRBV13 and TRBJ2-2; D is ambiguous. Germline CDR1 PRHDT, CDR2 FYEKMQ (reference sequence). The CDR3 length is 14 residues. The V gene lost 4 bases and the J gene lost 5 bases, with 11 bases spanning the gap. The CDR3 sequence: CASSSAPRTGELFF. Here the CDR3 DNA reads TGTGCCAGCAGCTCCGCCCCTAGAACCGGGGAGCTGTTTTTT.

CDR3 nucleotide sequence: TGCGCCAGCAGCTCCAGGGAGGCCCTCTCCTACGAGCAGTACTTC. It translates to CASSSREALSYEQYF. The chain uses TRBV5-1 and TRBJ2-7; the D gene is possibly TRBD2 (6 bases). The germline V gene has CDR1 SGHRS and CDR2 YFSETQ. The germline V and J ends were trimmed by 3 bases and 0 bases, with 13 bases remaining between them. This CDR3 has 15 amino acids. The entire variable domain, with the rest obtained from reference TRBV5-1 and TRBJ2-7, is as follows: KAGVTQTPRYLIKTRGQQVTLSCSPISGHRSVSWYQQTPGQGLQFLFEYFSETQRNKGNFPGRFSGRQFSNSRSEMNVSTLELGDSALYLCASSSREALSYEQYFGPGTRLTVT.

This chain uses TRBV3-1 (or the pseudogene TRBV3-2) with TRBJ2-3, with 7 bases aligning to TRBD2. This CDR3 spans 13 amino acids. The J segment lost 10 bases and the V segment lost 4 bases, leaving 8 bases of the junction unmatched. Germline CDR1 reads LGHDT; CDR2 reads YNNKEL (reference sequence). The CDR3 bases are TGTGCCAGCAGCCCCCTTAGGGCGGGAGCGCAGTATTTT. Its translation is CASSPLRAGAQYF.

The genes are TRBV7-2 and TRBJ2-1; 9 bases match TRBD1. J was trimmed by 7 bases and V by 6 bases; bases with no gene match: 4. From germline, CDR1 is SGHTA and CDR2 FQGNSA. The CDR3 is 13 amino acids. CDR3 loop: CASSPGTGNEQFF. The CDR3 nucleotides read TGTGCCAGCAGTCCCGGGACAGGGAATGAGCAGTTCTTC.

The rearrangement links TRBV5-5 to TRBJ1-2; 8 nucleotides line up with TRBD1. Trimming took 2 bases from V and 8 from J; bases not matched to a gene: 2. Germline V gene lookup returns CDR1 SGHKS and CDR2 YYEKEE (reference sequence). This CDR3 has 12 residues. CDR3 nucleotide sequence: TGTGCCAGCAGCTTAACAGGGGGAGGCTACACCTTC. Translated, it gives CASSLTGGGYTF.

The chain recombines TRBV3-1 (or the pseudogene TRBV3-2) with TRBJ2-1, with 12 bases that match TRBD2. V shed 5 bases, J shed 7 bases, and the junction held 3 bases outside the gene matches. The germline V gene has CDR1 LGHDT and CDR2 YNNKEL (reference sequence). The CDR3 runs to 14 residues. CDR3 region: CASSFTSGGNEQFF. CDR3 DNA: TGTGCCAGCAGCTTTACTAGCGGGGGGAATGAGCAGTTCTTC.

The chain employs TRBV5-6 and TRBJ2-7; 9 nucleotides match TRBD1. Germline V CDR1 and CDR2: SGHDT, YYEEEE. J was trimmed by 3 bases and V by 1 base; bases with no gene match: 5. This CDR3 comprises 15 residues. Here the CDR3 DNA reads TGTGCCAGCAGCTTGCGGACAGGGGTGGTCTACGAGCAGTACTTC. Translation gives CASSLRTGVVYEQYF.

The rearrangement uses TRBV7-2 and TRBJ2-7; tentative D call: TRBD1 (5 bases). Trimming cost V 6 bases and J 3 bases, with 12 bases left between them. The CDR3 is 13 amino acids. The germline gives CDR1 SGHTA, CDR2 FQGNSA. CDR3: CASSPQGHYEQYF. Here the CDR3 DNA reads TGTGCCAGCAGTCCGCAGGGCCACTACGAGCAGTACTTC.

This clone was counted once. The chain couples TRBV6-5 to TRBJ1-2; D possibly corresponds to TRBD1 (6 bases). Between the trimmed V and J ends, which lost 11 bases and 6 bases, there was a span of 19 bases. CDR1 and CDR2 from the germline V gene are MNHEY and SVGAGI. The CDR3 runs 13 residues. CDR3 protein: CAQRDIRGNGYTF. Written as DNA, the CDR3 is TGTGCCCAGCGGGACATTCGGGGCAATGGCTACACCTTC.

V is TRBV6-1 and J is TRBJ2-5, with a possible D match to TRBD1 (6 bases). Germline V CDR1 and CDR2: MNHNS, SASEGT. This CDR3 is 16 amino acids long. Trimming stripped 4 bases from V and 7 bases from J, with 22 bases between. The CDR3 DNA follows: TGTGCCAGCAGTGTAAAAGGGGGTAGTCTGTGGGGGACCCAGTACTTC. It is translated as CASSVKGGSLWGTQYF.

At least ten counts were recorded for this clone. This chain uses TRBV10-3 with TRBJ2-2, with TRBD1 identical over 7 bases. This CDR3 region has 13 residues. Looked up from germline, CDR1 is ENHRY and CDR2 is SYGVKD. With 8 bases clipped from V and 4 bases from J, the junction kept 4 bases outside the gene matches. For the CDR3, the DNA is TGTGCCATCGGCCCAGGGGGCACCGGGGAGCTGTTTTTT. Residues: CAIGPGGTGELFF.

V gene TRBV4-1 combines with J gene TRBJ2-3; D might be TRBD2 (6 bases). With 5 bases removed from V and 0 bases from J, the gap between germline ends came to 9 bases. Germline V lookup: CDR1 MGHRA, CDR2 YSYEKL. The CDR3 is 14 residues long. Here the CDR3 reads CASSVRGSTDTQYF. Here the CDR3 DNA reads TGCGCCAGCAGCGTGCGGGGAAGCACAGATACGCAGTATTTT.

There are a few counts of this clone. This chain joins TRBV30 and TRBJ1-5; the D is unclear. The CDR3 consists of 19 residues. CDR1 is GTSNPN, CDR2 SVGIG, per germline (reference sequence). V was clipped by 1 base and J by 1 base, with 23 bases between them. CDR3 residues: CAWSASGYEGSFSNQPQHF. The CDR3 DNA reads as TGTGCCTGGAGTGCCTCGGGCTATGAGGGATCGTTCAGCAATCAGCCCCAGCATTTT.

Here the CDR3 reads CASSISGGAADTQYF. The CDR3 nucleotides read TGTGCCAGCAGCATTAGCGGGGGGGCGGCAGATACGCAGTATTTT. The V and J genes are TRBV4-2 and TRBJ2-3; TRBD2 matches 11 bases. This CDR3 spans 15 amino acids. The J segment lost 4 bases and the V segment lost 5 bases, leaving 5 bases of the junction unmatched. Germline values: CDR1 LGHNA, CDR2 YNFKEQ.

This chain connects TRBV6-5 to TRBJ2-4, with a possible D match to TRBD2 (6 bases). The CDR3 has 14 residues. The V gene's germline CDR1 is MNHEY and CDR2 SVGAGI. Trimming pared 7 bases from V and 2 bases from J, leaving 12 bases between. DNA of the CDR3: TGTGCCAGCAAAGACGGGAGTACCAAAAACATTCAGTACTTC. It encodes CASKDGSTKNIQYF.

The chain employs TRBV6-6 and TRBJ2-7; possibly TRBD2 for D (5 bases). The V gene's germline CDR1 is MNHNY and CDR2 SVGAGI (reference sequence). V shed 0 bases and J shed 4 bases, with 13 bases lying between them. CDR3 length: 15 amino acids. CDR3 DNA sequence: TGTGCCAGCAGTTACTCGTTCGAGGGTGCGTACGAGCAGTACTTC. Protein: CASSYSFEGAYEQYF.